These 27 T cell receptor beta chains share one sample of origin, sequenced in a study of T cells in Graves' hyperthyroidism and ophthalmopathy. Amplification of TCR beta CDR3 regions was performed using RNA transcripts as template. HTBI primers drove first-round RT-PCR of the TCR CDR3. Each CDR3 protein gets one entry after TCRdb re-called the multiplex PCR reads with MiXCR. The data hold hundreds of thousands of distinct CDR3 sequences, with more than 14% observed a single time. Sequencing was done on a sample of blood. Every receptor here comes from a woman aged 45 to 65 with Graves' ophthalmopathy.

The V gene is TRBV20-1, the J gene TRBJ1-4; the D is unclear. From germline, CDR1 is DFQATT and CDR2 SNEGSKA (reference sequence). Trimming took 6 bases from V and 3 from J, leaving 14 bases between them. The CDR3 length is 14 residues. In DNA form, the CDR3 reads TGCAGTGCAACCGGCCCGCAGGCTAATGAAAAACTGTTTTTT. Amino acid sequence: CSATGPQANEKLFF.

This clonotype was seen more than once but under ten times. The V gene is TRBV19, the J gene TRBJ1-2; D gene uncertain. Looked up from germline, CDR1 is LNHDA and CDR2 is SQIVND (reference sequence). CDR3 length: 12 residues. V was cut by 6 bases and J by 7 bases, with 12 bases left in between. The DNA of the CDR3 is TGTGCCAGTAGCCCGGTTCGAGGTGGCTACACCTTC. This translates into CASSPVRGGYTF.

This clonotype was observed at least ten times. The genes are TRBV6-1 and TRBJ2-1; 8 bases align to TRBD1. This CDR3 has 15 amino acids. V gave up 5 bases and J gave up 4 bases; unmatched junction bases: 7. Germline lookup yields CDR1 MNHNS and CDR2 SASEGT. CDR3: CASSRDWTGYNEQFF. For the CDR3, the DNA is TGTGCCAGCAGTCGCGACTGGACAGGGTACAATGAGCAGTTCTTC.

This clonotype was detected many times. The V call is TRBV12-3 or TRBV12-4, the J call TRBJ2-1, with D unclear. The CDR3 is 14 amino acids. With 7 bases removed from V and 7 bases from J, the gap between germline ends came to 17 bases. In nucleotides, the CDR3 is TGTGCCAGCATCATGAGTTCACCGGAGAATGAGCAGTTCTTC. Its translation: CASIMSSPENEQFF.

The gene calls are TRBV4-1 and TRBJ2-1, with 7 nucleotides matching TRBD2. This CDR3 has 15 amino acids. Trimming removed 3 bases from V and 7 bases from J; junction bases left unmatched: 9. CDR1 and CDR2 from the germline V gene are MGHRA and YSYEKL. CDR3 DNA: TGCGCCAGCAGCCACGGGAGGTGGGTCGAAAATGAGCAGTTCTTC. Its protein product is CASSHGRWVENEQFF.

This clonotype was observed many times. The chain combines TRBV20-1 with TRBJ1-5; no clear D gene. V lost 3 bases and J lost 7, with 13 bases in between. The CDR3 runs 13 residues. Germline values: CDR1 DFQATT, CDR2 SNEGSKA (reference sequence). In DNA form, the CDR3 reads TGCAGTGCTAGGGACGGGAATGAGCAGCCCCAGCATTTT. It encodes CSARDGNEQPQHF.

This clonotype was detected many times. The CDR3 bases are TGTGCCAGCAGTCGTACTATAGCGGGAGGAATTCGCGAGCAGTACTTC. Translation gives CASSRTIAGGIREQYF. The V and J genes are TRBV6-1 and TRBJ2-7, with 10 bases aligning to TRBD2. The junction had 13 bases not matched to a gene; V was cut back by 5 bases and J by 6 bases. This CDR3 has 16 residues. The germline gives CDR1 MNHNS, CDR2 SASEGT.

This clonotype was recorded at least ten times. This chain uses TRBV28 with TRBJ1-2; D unresolved. Germline CDR1 is MDHEN and CDR2 is SYDVKM. The CDR3 contains 15 residues. Trimming pared 4 bases from V and 4 bases from J, leaving 16 bases between. CDR3 bases: TGTGCCAGCAGTTCGGTTCGGAGACTTCCCTATGGCTACACCTTC. Translated: CASSSVRRLPYGYTF.

This clonotype was recorded many times. The chain carries TRBV5-1 and TRBJ2-1; 11 bases are shared with TRBD2. This CDR3 spans 13 amino acids. V dropped 7 bases and J dropped 7; count of bases not matched to a gene: 4. The germline CDR1 and CDR2 sequences are SGHRS and YFSETQ. In DNA, the CDR3 is TGCGCCAGCGGGGGACTAGCGGAAAATGAGCAGTTCTTC. Its translation is CASGGLAENEQFF.

This clonotype was counted many times. This rearrangement joins TRBV27 to TRBJ1-1, with 8 bases matching TRBD1. J gave up 4 bases and V 1 base, and 5 bases lay outside the gene matches. The CDR3 is made up of 15 amino acids. Germline CDR1 and CDR2: MNHEY and SMNVEV (reference sequence). CDR3 DNA: TGTGCCAGCAGTTTATTGACAGGGGTTGGCACTGAAGCTTTCTTT. Its translation: CASSLLTGVGTEAFF.

V is TRBV24-1 and J is TRBJ2-1; 7 nucleotides align to TRBD2. The V gene end was trimmed by 0 bases and the J gene end by 3 bases; junction bases not matched to a gene: 10. Germline V gene data show CDR1 as KGHDR and CDR2 as SFDVKD. The CDR3 length is 18 residues. In nucleotides, the CDR3 is TGTGCCACCAGTGATTTGCGGACTAGTTTGGGGGACTACAATGAGCAGTTCTTC. Amino acid sequence: CATSDLRTSLGDYNEQFF.

This clonotype was detected many times. The chain is built from TRBV7-2 and TRBJ2-7, with TRBD1 matching 8 bases. CDR3 length: 14 residues. V shed 4 bases, J shed 4 bases, and the junction held 6 bases outside the gene matches. Germline V gene sequence: CDR1 SGHTA, CDR2 FQGNSA. The CDR3 spells CASSSVTGVYEQYF. The CDR3 DNA reads as TGTGCCAGCAGCTCTGTGACAGGGGTTTACGAGCAGTACTTC.

This clonotype was seen a handful of times. J is TRBJ2-2 and V is TRBV7-2, with 9 bases identical to TRBD2. CDR1 is SGHTA and CDR2 is FQGNSA in the germline V gene. The V gene end was trimmed by 5 bases and the J gene end by 6 bases; junction bases not matched to a gene: 10. The CDR3 length is 16 residues. The DNA of the CDR3 is TGTGCCAGCAGCCGAGTTAGCGGGAGTAGATCCGGGGAGCTGTTTTTT. Translated, it gives CASSRVSGSRSGELFF.

The gene calls are TRBV20-1 and TRBJ1-2; TRBD1 agrees at 9 bases. The ends lost 6 bases at V and 6 bases at J; junction bases unmatched: 14. CDR1 DFQATT and CDR2 SNEGSKA come from the germline V gene (reference sequence). The CDR3 has 15 residues. The CDR3 nucleotides read TGCAGTGCCAAGACGGTGGGACAGGGTTGGGATGGCTACACCTTC. Translating gives CSAKTVGQGWDGYTF.

This clonotype was counted at least ten times. The V gene is TRBV12-3 or TRBV12-4, the J gene TRBJ2-3, with unresolved D. The CDR3 loop spans 14 amino acids. V gave up 4 bases and J gave up 4 bases, with 12 bases separating them. CDR3 sequence (DNA): TGTGCCAGCAGTTCGAACAGTAACGCAGATACGCAGTATTTT. Encoded protein: CASSSNSNADTQYF.

This clonotype showed up many times. The CDR3: CASRDDGDEQYF. CDR3 DNA: TGTGCCAGCCGGGACGACGGGGACGAGCAGTACTTC. The V call is TRBV7-9, the J call TRBJ2-7; tentatively, D is TRBD1 or TRBD2 (5 bases each). With 8 bases removed from V and 5 bases from J, the gap between germline ends came to 13 bases. The CDR3 length is 12 residues. Germline assignment: CDR1 SEHNR and CDR2 FQNEAQ (reference sequence).

This clonotype occurred many times. This chain joins TRBV7-3 and TRBJ2-3, with D perhaps matching TRBD2 (6 bases). The CDR3 is 16 amino acids. Deletions cut 0 bases from V and 1 base from J, with 11 bases between. The V gene's germline CDR1 is SGHTA and CDR2 FQGTGA. The DNA for the CDR3 is TGTGCCAGCAGCTTAACGATTGCGGGACGCACAGATACGCAGTATTTT. This gives the protein CASSLTIAGRTDTQYF.

The rearrangement links TRBV7-2 to TRBJ2-2; D is ambiguous. Germline assignment: CDR1 SGHTA and CDR2 FQGNSA. V lost 5 bases, J lost 3 bases, and 13 bases lay in between. The CDR3 consists of 15 residues. The CDR3 protein is CASSKRPPYTGELFF. The CDR3 DNA reads as TGTGCCAGCAGCAAAAGACCCCCGTACACCGGGGAGCTGTTTTTT.

At least ten counts were recorded for this clonotype. CDR3 region: CSARGMRQVNTEAFF. The CDR3 nucleotides are TGCAGTGCTAGGGGGATGAGGCAGGTGAACACTGAAGCTTTCTTT. The chain links TRBV20-1 to TRBJ1-1, with no clear D. Germline assignment: CDR1 DFQATT and CDR2 SNEGSKA (reference sequence). There are 15 residues in the CDR3. Trimming pared 3 bases from V and 0 bases from J, leaving 14 bases between.

This clonotype showed up many times. The chain has TRBV6-5 and TRBJ2-1, with TRBD2 identical over 7 bases. The V gene's germline CDR1 is MNHEY and CDR2 SVGAGI. The V gene end was trimmed by 2 bases and the J gene end by 7 bases; junction bases not matched to a gene: 2. This CDR3 comprises 13 residues. This CDR3 reads CASSYGGSNEQFF. The CDR3 DNA is TGTGCCAGCAGTTACGGCGGGAGTAATGAGCAGTTCTTC.

The chain is built from TRBV11-3 and TRBJ2-1; D is perhaps TRBD1 (5 bases). The V end lost 5 bases, the J end lost 7 bases, and 18 bases lay between the germline ends. Germline CDR1 is SGHNT and CDR2 is YENEEA. The CDR3 has 15 amino acids. The CDR3 nucleotides read TGTGCCAGCAGCCAAAGGGGCGGTATCCCGAATGAGCAGTTCTTC. It translates to CASSQRGGIPNEQFF.

This clonotype has just a few counts. This chain joins TRBV27 and TRBJ1-3; 9 bases are a match to TRBD1. Trimming removed 5 bases from V and 3 bases from J; junction bases left unmatched: 14. Germline V gives CDR1 MNHEY, CDR2 SMNVEV (reference sequence). This CDR3 has 18 residues. The DNA of the CDR3 is TGTGCCAGCAGTCCTATCTACCCGGGACAGGGCTTTGGAAACACCATATATTTT. This gives the protein CASSPIYPGQGFGNTIYF.

As concerns this clonotype: This may stem from a read error, because a much larger clone lies one nucleotide away. This chain joins TRBV7-9 and TRBJ1-1; the D is unclear. Germline assignment: CDR1 SEHNR and CDR2 FQNEAQ (reference sequence). This CDR3 is built from 13 residues. In DNA, the CDR3 is TGTGCCATCAGCATAGTCAAAAACACTGAAGCTTTCTTT. The encoded protein is CAISIVKNTEAFF.

The V and J genes are TRBV19 and TRBJ1-1; no firm D call. Germline CDR1 and CDR2: LNHDA and SQIVND (reference sequence). V shed 6 bases and J shed 8 bases, with 13 bases lying between them. This CDR3 has 12 amino acids. The chain's CDR3 is CASSYRRGEAFF. The DNA of the CDR3 is TGTGCCAGTAGCTATAGACGCGGGGAAGCTTTCTTT.

In this sample, this clonotype turned up many times. The chain employs TRBV7-6 and TRBJ2-1, with TRBD1 matching 7 bases. Germline CDR1 SGHVS, CDR2 FNYEAQ. The CDR3 spans 14 residues. With V trimmed by 4 bases and J by 5 bases, 5 bases remained unmatched. CDR3 residues: CASSSRGTDNEQFF. The CDR3 coding sequence is TGTGCCAGCAGCTCTCGTGGGACAGACAATGAGCAGTTCTTC.

In its sample, this clonotype was seen many times. The genes are TRBV15 and TRBJ2-7, with 8 bases identical to TRBD2. The V segment lost 6 bases and the J segment 4 bases; nucleotides outside the gene matches: 8. There are 14 residues in the CDR3. Germline CDR1 LNHNV, CDR2 YYDKDF (reference sequence). CDR3 sequence (DNA): TGTGCCACCAGTCAGCGGGAGTCTGTTTACGAGCAGTACTTC. It is translated as CATSQRESVYEQYF.

The chain has TRBV11-3 and TRBJ2-1; 11 positions match TRBD2. This CDR3 is built from 18 residues. The junction had 10 bases not matched to a gene; V was cut back by 0 bases and J by 6 bases. CDR1 and CDR2 (germline): SGHNT, YENEEA. CDR3 sequence (DNA): TGTGCCAGCAGCTTAGATCGTTTAGCGGGAGGGCCAGGCAATGAGCAGTTCTTC. Translating it yields CASSLDRLAGGPGNEQFF.